This T cell receptor (beta chain) comes out of a study of human T cells and chemical hapten exposure. The time point here: patch test 1, 2 weeks after DPC sensitization. Treatment denoted: therapeutic diphenylcyclopropenone sensitization with weekly scalp DPC. The sample holds many counts of this clonotype. Per germline, CDR1 SGHNT and CDR2 YYREEE (reference sequence). The CDR3 spans 14 residues. V was trimmed by 10 bases and J by 2 bases, leaving 18 bases between them. TCRdb reprocessed the RACE reads via MiXCR and lists one record per CDR3 protein. The sample carries some 49,000 distinct CDR3 sequences, around 9.3% recorded once.

Source: whole blood, taken in connection with sensitization to the hapten diphenylcyclopropenone (DPC). V gene TRBV5-4 combines with J gene TRBJ2-5; possibly TRBD2 for D (5 bases). The sequence derives from a woman aged 45-65 years with alopecia areata. Some clones in this sample may be carry-over from other donors' samples. The CDR3 DNA follows: TGTGCCGGCGATATGGGGAGACAACAAGAGACCCAGTACTTC. It translates to CAGDMGRQQETQYF.